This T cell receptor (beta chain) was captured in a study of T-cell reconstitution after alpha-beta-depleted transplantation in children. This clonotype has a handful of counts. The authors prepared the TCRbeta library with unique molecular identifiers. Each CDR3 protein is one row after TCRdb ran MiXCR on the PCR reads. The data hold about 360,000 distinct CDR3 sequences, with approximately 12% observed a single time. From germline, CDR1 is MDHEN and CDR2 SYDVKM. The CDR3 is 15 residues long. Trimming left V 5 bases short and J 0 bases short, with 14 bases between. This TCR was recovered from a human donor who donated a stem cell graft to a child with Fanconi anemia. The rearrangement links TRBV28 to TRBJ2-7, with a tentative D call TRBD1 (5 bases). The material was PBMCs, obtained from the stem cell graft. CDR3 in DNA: TGTGCCAGCAGTGAGCAGGGCTCCGTCTCCTACGAGCAGTACTTC. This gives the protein CASSEQGSVSYEQYF.